The subject of this entry is one T cell receptor (beta chain). Its target is not known. CDR1 is SGDLS, CDR2 YYNGEE, per germline. V lost 0 bases and J lost 2, with 8 bases in between. The CDR3 is made up of 14 amino acids. The assay was immunoSEQ multiplex PCR, and TCRdb's table has in-frame clones only and misses some. The sample has around 81,000 clones, over 75% seen once. The sample is drawn from a study of vaccination effects on CD4 cells after COVID-19. Points from the study as a whole: Infection-derived and vaccine-derived clones contracted markedly late after vaccination. Healthy vaccinees' vaccine-induced clones included only 1 of 255 that recognized common cold coronaviruses.

Before any sequencing was done, the ViraFEST assay used viral peptide pools to expand antigen-specific CD4+ T cells. After more than 8 days in culture, the CD4+ T cells were isolated. Everyone in the study got two shots of either the BNT162b2 or mRNA-1273 vaccine. Nucleocapsid antibodies stayed negative before and after vaccination, showing no earlier SARS-CoV-2 infection. Culturing of some 2 million PBMC per well took place with about 9.4 IU/ml IL-2 and approximately 9.9 ug/ml peptides. The chain carries TRBV9 and TRBJ2-5, with D perhaps TRBD2 (6 bases). Sequenced here: CD4+ T cells from PBMCs cultured with HCoV-OC43 spike peptides, sampled after COVID-19 vaccination. This sample's subset: HCoV-OC43 spike overlapping peptide pool stimulation. The source is a human donor who received a COVID-19 vaccine. CDR3 sequence reads: CASSVGAGQETQYF. In nucleotides, the CDR3 is TGTGCCAGCAGCGTAGGTGCGGGACAAGAGACCCAGTACTTC.